The T cell receptor beta chain described here comes from a study of shared clonotypes between healthy human individuals. About 30,000 T cell genomes, or around 180 ng DNA, went into the sorted-subset replicate PCRs. The table came from immunoSEQ multiplex PCR; TCRdb's copy has only in-frame clones and leaves some out. Among more than 1 million clones listed, around 78% were seen once. Overall study results and limits: Blood was the sole source, and tissue repertoires probably differ.

With V trimmed by 5 bases and J by 3 bases, 3 bases remained unmatched. Germline V gene data show CDR1 as SEHNR and CDR2 as FQNEAQ (reference sequence). The CDR3 consists of 14 residues. A single count supports this clone. The antigen remains undetermined. This same CDR3 is encoded by further DNA sequences in the sample. This TCR derives from a young man in good health. Some clones in this sample may be carry-over from other donors' samples. This chain connects TRBV7-9 to TRBJ2-5; 10 bases agree with TRBD2. The sample comprised memory CD4+ T cells from PBMCs. Subset described: CD45RA-negative fraction. In nucleotides, the CDR3 is TGTGCCAGCAGCCCAGGACTAGCGGAAGAGACCCAGTACTTC. Protein product: CASSPGLAEETQYF.